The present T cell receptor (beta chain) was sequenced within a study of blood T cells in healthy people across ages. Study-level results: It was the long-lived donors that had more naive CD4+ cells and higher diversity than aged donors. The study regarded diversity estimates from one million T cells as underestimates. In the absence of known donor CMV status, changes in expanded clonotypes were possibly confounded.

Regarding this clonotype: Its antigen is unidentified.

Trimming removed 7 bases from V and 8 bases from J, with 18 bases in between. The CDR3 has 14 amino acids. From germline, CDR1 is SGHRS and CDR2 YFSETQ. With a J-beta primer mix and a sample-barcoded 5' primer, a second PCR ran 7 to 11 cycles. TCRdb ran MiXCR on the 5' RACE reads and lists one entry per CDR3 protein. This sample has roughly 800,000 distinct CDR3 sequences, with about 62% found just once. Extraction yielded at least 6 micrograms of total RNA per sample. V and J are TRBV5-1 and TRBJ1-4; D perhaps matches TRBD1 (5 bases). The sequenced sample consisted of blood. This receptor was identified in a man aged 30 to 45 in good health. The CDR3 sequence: CASGERDEREKLFF. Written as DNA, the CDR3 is TGCGCCAGCGGTGAGAGGGACGAACGGGAAAAACTGTTTTTT.